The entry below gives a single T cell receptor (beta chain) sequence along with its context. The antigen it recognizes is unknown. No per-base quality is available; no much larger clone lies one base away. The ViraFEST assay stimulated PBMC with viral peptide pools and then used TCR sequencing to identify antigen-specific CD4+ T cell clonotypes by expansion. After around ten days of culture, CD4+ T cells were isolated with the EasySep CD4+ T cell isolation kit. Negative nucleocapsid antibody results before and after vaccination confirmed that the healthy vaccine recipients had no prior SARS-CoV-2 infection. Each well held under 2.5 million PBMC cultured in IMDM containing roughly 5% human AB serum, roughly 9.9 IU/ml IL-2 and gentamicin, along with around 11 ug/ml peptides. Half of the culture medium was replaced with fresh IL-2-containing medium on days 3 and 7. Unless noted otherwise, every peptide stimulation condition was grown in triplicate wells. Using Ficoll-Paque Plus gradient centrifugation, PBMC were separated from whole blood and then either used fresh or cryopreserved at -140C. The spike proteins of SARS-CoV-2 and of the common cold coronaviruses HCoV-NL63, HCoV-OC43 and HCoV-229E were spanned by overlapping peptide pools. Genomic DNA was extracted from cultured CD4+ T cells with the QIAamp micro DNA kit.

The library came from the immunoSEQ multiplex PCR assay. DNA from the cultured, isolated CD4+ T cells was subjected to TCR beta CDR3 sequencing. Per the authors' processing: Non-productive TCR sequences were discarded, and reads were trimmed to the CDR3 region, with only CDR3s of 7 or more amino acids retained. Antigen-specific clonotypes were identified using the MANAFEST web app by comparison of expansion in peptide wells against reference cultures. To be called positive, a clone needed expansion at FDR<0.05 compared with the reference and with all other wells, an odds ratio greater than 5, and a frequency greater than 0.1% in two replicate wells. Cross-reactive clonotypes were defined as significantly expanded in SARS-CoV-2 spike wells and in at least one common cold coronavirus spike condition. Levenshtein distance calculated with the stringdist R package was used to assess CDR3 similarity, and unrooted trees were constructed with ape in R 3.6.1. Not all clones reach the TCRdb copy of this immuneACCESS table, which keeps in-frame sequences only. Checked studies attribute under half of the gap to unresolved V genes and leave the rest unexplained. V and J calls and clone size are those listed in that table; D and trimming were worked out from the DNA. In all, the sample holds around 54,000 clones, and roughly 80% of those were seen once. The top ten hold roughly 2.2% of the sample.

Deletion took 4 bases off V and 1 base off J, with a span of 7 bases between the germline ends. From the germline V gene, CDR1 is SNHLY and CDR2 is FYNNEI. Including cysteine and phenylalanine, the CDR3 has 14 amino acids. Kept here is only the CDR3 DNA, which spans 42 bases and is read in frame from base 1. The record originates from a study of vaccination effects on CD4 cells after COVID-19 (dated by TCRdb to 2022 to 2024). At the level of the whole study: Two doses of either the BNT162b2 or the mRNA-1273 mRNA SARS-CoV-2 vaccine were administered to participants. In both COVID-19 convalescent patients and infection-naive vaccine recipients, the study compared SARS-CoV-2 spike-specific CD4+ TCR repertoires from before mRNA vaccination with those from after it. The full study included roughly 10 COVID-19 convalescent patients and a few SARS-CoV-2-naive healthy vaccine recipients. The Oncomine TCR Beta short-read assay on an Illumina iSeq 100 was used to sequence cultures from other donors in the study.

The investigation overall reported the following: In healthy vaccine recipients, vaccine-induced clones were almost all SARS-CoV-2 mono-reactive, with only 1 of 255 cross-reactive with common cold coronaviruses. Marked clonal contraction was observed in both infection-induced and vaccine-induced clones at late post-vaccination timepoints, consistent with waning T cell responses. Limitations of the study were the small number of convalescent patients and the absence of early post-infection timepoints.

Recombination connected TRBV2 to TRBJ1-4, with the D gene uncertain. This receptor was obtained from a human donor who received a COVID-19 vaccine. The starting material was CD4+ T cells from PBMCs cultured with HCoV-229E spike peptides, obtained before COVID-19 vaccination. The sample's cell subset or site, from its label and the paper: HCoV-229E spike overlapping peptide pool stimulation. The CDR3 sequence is CASSGSRTNEKLFF. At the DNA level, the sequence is TGTGCCAGCAGTGGAAGCCGAACTAATGAAAAACTGTTTTTT.